This T cell receptor beta chain was found in a study of PD-L1 blockade in urothelial cancer. Study in general: Patients had received 0 to 3 prior chemotherapy regimens.

Looked up from germline, CDR1 is SGHAT and CDR2 is FQNNGV. The V gene end was trimmed by 7 bases and the J gene end by 4 bases; junction bases not matched to a gene: 15. The CDR3 consists of 18 residues. General observations from the study: Better progression-free and overall survival followed lower pretreatment blood clonality.

Sequencing was performed with immunoSEQ multiplex PCR; in TCRdb, only in-frame clones are kept and a portion is missing. This repertoire shows about 45,000 clones, about 90% found once; its top ten account for less than 9.5%. As concerns this clone: Its antigen is unknown.

Time point given: peripheral blood 6 weeks after treatment start. This sequence was found in a man between 70 and 80 years old with urothelial cancer. The chain carries TRBV11-2 and TRBJ2-5, with TRBD2 matching 13 bases. The material was PBMCs, obtained around atezolizumab (anti-PD-L1) treatment. The chain's CDR3 is CASKALRTSGRGGETQYF. As DNA, the CDR3 is TGTGCCAGCAAAGCTTTGAGGACTAGCGGGAGAGGTGGAGAGACCCAGTACTTC.